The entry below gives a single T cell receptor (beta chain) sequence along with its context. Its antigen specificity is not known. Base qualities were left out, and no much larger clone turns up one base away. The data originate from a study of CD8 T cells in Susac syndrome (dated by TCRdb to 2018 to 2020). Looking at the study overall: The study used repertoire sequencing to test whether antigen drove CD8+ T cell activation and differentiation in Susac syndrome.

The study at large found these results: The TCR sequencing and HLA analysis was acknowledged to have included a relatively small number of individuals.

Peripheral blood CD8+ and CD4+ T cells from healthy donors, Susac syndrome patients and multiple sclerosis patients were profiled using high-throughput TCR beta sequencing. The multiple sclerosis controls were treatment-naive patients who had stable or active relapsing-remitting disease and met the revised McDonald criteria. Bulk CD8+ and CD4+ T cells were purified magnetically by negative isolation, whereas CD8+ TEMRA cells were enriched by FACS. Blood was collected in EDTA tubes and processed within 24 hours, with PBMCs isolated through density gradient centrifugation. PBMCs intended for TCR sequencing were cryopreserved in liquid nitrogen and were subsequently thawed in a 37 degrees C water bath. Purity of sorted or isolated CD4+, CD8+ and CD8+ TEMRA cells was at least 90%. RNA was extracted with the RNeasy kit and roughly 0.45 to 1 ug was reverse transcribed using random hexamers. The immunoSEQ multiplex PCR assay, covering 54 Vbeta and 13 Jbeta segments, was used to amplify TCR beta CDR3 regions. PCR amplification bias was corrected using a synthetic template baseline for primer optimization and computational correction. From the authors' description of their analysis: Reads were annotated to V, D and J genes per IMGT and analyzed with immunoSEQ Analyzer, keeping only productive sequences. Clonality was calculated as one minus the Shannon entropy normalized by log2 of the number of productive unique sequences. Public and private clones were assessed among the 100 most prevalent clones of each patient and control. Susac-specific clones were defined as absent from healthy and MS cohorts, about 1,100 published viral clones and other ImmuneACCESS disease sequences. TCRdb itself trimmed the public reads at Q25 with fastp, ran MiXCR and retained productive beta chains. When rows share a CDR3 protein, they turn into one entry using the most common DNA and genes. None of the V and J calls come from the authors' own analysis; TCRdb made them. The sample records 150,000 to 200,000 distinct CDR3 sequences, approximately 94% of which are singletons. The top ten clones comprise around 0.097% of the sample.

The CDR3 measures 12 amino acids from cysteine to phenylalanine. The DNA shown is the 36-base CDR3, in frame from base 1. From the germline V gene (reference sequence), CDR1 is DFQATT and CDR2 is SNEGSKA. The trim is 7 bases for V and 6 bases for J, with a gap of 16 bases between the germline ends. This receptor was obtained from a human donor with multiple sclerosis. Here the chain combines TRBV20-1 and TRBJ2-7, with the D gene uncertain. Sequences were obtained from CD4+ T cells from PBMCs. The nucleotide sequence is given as TGCAGTGTCATAGGGTTCTACTGCGAGCAGTACTTC. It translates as CSVIGFYCEQYF.